The clone carrying this T cell receptor beta chain was counted at least ten times. What it recognizes is unknown. The CDR3 regions of TCR beta were amplified from RNA transcripts. RT-PCR in the first round (using the HTBI primer set) targeted the TCR CDR3. Each CDR3 protein gets one entry after TCRdb re-called the multiplex PCR reads with MiXCR. Of some 350,000 distinct CDR3 sequences in the sample, 19% are singletons; the top ten hold roughly 3.5%. In germline, CDR1 is SGHRS, CDR2 YFSETQ. The germline V and J ends were trimmed by 4 bases and 6 bases, with 13 bases remaining between them. The CDR3 is made up of 13 amino acids. Absent ophthalmopathy progression within 18 months defined stable Graves' hyperthyroidism. PBMCs were derived from around 10 ml fresh peripheral blood. These data are taken from a study of T cells in Graves' hyperthyroidism and ophthalmopathy. Regarding the study as a whole: Most thyroid clonotypes that were expanded above 0.001 also turned up in blood.

The source of this sequence is a young woman with Graves' hyperthyroidism. Sequencing was performed on blood. The chain carries TRBV5-1 and TRBJ1-2, with a possible D match to TRBD1 (5 bases). CDR3 loop: CASSPGRGNGYTF. For the CDR3, the DNA is TGCGCCAGCAGCCCGGGGCGGGGAAATGGCTACACCTTC.